Sequencing of this T cell receptor (beta chain) was carried out in a study of CXCR3-negative and CXCR3-positive naive CD8 T cells. Overall study: Collectively, the libraries yielded about 135 million TRB reads in total, at about 1.5 +/- 0.3 million per library.

In the case of this clonotype: The antigen remains undetermined.

Study-level results: For naive cells, CXCR3-negative and CXCR3-positive subsets had similar TRBV-TRBJ usage; for memory cells, usage differed. For CXCR3-positive naive cells, TRB CDR3s were more hydrophobic than those of CXCR3-negative naive cells.

Triplicates of about 300,000 cells were sorted from each CD8+ T cell subset. TRB cDNA was prepared as libraries by UMI-labeled 5' RACE. TCRdb processed the 5' RACE reads again and assigns one entry to each CDR3 protein, with no DNA. There are about 120,000 distinct CDR3 sequences in the sample, with about 0.35% held by the top ten. Germline V gene lookup returns CDR1 SGHTA and CDR2 FQGNSA. This CDR3 has 15 residues. The sequence came from a human donor in good health. Some clones in this sample may be carry-over from other donors' samples. The chain joins TRBV7-2 to TRBJ2-1; TCRdb's D gene call, TRBD2, goes unchecked for lack of DNA. Sequenced material: naive CXCR3+ CD8+ T cells from blood. Subset defined: CD45RO-CCR7+CD27+CD95- naive CD8+ T cells expressing CXCR3 (TNR3+). The CDR3 loop reads CASRAGGAKYNEQFF.